Reported below is one T cell receptor beta chain. No antigen is known for it. Base qualities are missing; no much larger clone stands one base away. This sample was taken from a study of blood T cells in healthy people across ages (dated by TCRdb to 2015 to 2017). About the full investigation: In model experiments, roughly one uniquely barcoded TCR beta cDNA molecule per two T cells was captured by template switching. The study measured age-related changes in TCR beta repertoire diversity using deep sequencing normalized with unique cDNA molecular identifiers. The donors were divided into four age groups: young (average around 16 years), middle-aged (about 39), aged (about 62) and long-lived (82). To avoid experimental bias, donors of different ages were distributed randomly across sequencing lanes. For two donors (one aged 18 to 30 and one aged 80 or older), the study analyzed two additional independent replicas of 1 million unique cDNA reads from the same blood draw.

Donors were 35 to 40 systemically healthy Caucasian individuals from Russia aged roughly 6 to 95 years. Approximately 9.3 milliliters of peripheral blood were drawn from each donor into EDTA-treated Vacutainer tubes. Ficoll-Paque density-gradient centrifugation was used to isolate PBMCs, with at least 6.5 million per sample. Total RNA, at least 5.5 micrograms per sample, was extracted from PBMCs with Trizol reagent. For every donor, flow cytometry on a PBMC aliquot measured the percentage of naive CD45RAhigh/CD27high T cells. V gives up 5 bases and J gives up 0 bases, and the segment between their germline ends measures 14 bases. The CDR3 numbers 16 residues from cysteine through phenylalanine. The entry retains the CDR3 DNA only, 48 bases that are in frame from base 1. For CDR1 and CDR2, the germline V gene lists SGHTA and FQGNSA. Study-level results and caveats: Because the CMV infection status of the donors was unknown, age-related changes in expanded clonotypes may potentially have been confounded. Because profiling used bulk unsorted PBMCs, naive and antigen-experienced compartments could not be compared conclusively. Estimates of total diversity based on one million sequenced T cells were considered lower bounds and underestimates. Observed TCR beta diversity correlated strongly with the percentage of naive T cells measured by flow cytometry. Compared with the aged group, more naive CD4+ T cells, fewer expanded clones and increased TCR diversity were shown by the long-lived group, suggesting age selection. As age increased, observed TCR beta diversity per million T cells dropped in a roughly linear way, and a significant reduction was already evident by age about 40.

Libraries were made using 5' RACE. The second PCR ran for about 6 to 12 cycles and used a J-beta primer mix along with a sample-barcoded 5' primer. Each TCR beta cDNA molecule received a unique molecular identifier from a template-switch 5' adaptor carrying 12 random nucleotides. Each sample yielded at least 2.5 million CDR3-containing paired-end reads. First-strand cDNA synthesis was performed from all RNA using the Mint cDNA synthesis kit, with priming by a TRBC-specific oligonucleotide. All cDNA was treated with uracil-DNA glycosylase and then went through a first 18-cycle PCR with the universal primers M1SS and BC2_uni_R. The authors' analysis ran thus. For normalization, 1 million high-quality reads were randomly selected from each sample, with every read carrying a distinct molecular identifier. Instead of being binned into consensus sequences, reads that shared molecular identifiers were thrown out. MiTCR, set to a Q25 quality threshold and the strictest error-elimination algorithm, was used for CDR3 identification, clonotype clustering and error correction. Lower-bound total TCR beta diversity was estimated with a nonparametric unseen species model using Euler transformation. TCRdb reworked the public reads: Q25 trimming with fastp, MiXCR clone assembly, productive beta chains retained. Rows with one shared CDR3 protein collapse into an entry with the most common genes and DNA. TCRdb, not the original authors, processed these V and J calls. Across this sample there are fewer than 2 million distinct CDR3 sequences, with about 39% seen only once. The ten top clones hold roughly 24% of the sample.

The TCR originated in a human donor in good health. The rearrangement combines TRBV7-2 with TRBJ1-3; TRBD1 could be the D gene, as 5 bases match. The specimen was blood. In nucleotides, the sequence is TGTGCCAGCAGCGCCTCCCCTGGGACCTCTGGAAACACCATATATTTT. This translates into CASSASPGTSGNTIYF. Full variable domain (CDR3 extended with the reference TRBV7-2 and TRBJ1-3 proteins): GAGVSQSPSNKVTEKGKDVELRCDPISGHTALYWYRQSLGQGLEFLIYFQGNSAPDKSGLPSDRFSAERTGGSVSTLTIQRTQQEDSAVYLCASSASPGTSGNTIYFGEGSWLTVV.